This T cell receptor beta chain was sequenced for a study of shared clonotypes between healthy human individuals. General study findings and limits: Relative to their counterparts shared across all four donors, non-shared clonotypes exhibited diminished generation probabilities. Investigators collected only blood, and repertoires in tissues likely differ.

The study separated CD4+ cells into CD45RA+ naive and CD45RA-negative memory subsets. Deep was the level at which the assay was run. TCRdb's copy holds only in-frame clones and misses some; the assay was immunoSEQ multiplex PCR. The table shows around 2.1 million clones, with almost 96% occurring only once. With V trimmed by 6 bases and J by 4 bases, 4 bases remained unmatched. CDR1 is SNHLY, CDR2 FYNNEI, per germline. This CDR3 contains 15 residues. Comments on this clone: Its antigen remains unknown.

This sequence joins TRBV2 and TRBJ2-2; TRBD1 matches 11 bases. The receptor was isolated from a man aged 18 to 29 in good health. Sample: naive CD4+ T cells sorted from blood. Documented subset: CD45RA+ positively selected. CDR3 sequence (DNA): TGTGCCAGCAGCGGGACAGGGGGTACCACCGGGGAGCTGTTTTTT. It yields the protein CASSGTGGTTGELFF.